The 28 T cell receptor beta chains below were found in one sample sequenced in a study of OX40 agonist ivuxolimab in advanced cancers. The library was made by the immunoSEQ multiplex PCR assay. The table comes from immuneACCESS by way of TCRdb, which keeps in-frame sequences with V and J called. Part of the clones is missing from these tables; in studies checked, under half for an unresolved V gene and the rest for unknown reasons. The sample profile shows 90,000 to 95,000 clones; more than 70% of them were found once. The top ten clones comprise around 4% of the sample. The material sequenced was CD4+ or CD8+ T cells sorted from blood, taken in a trial of the OX40 agonist ivuxolimab. The receptors here all came from an adult with an advanced solid tumor such as melanoma, head and neck, liver or kidney cancer.

V usage is TRBV5-3 and J usage is TRBJ2-7; D remains ambiguous. TRBV5-3 is filed as an ORF, its function uncertain. The CDR3 spans 13 residues. Trimming stripped 6 bases from V and 1 base from J, with 11 bases between. The CDR3 region is CARTPRQSYEQYV. The CDR3 region has the DNA TGTGCCAGAACCCCTCGGCAGTCCTACGAGCAGTACGTC.

This chain links TRBV5-5 with TRBJ1-1; D is undetermined. Germline V gene data show CDR1 as SGHKS and CDR2 as YYEKEE (reference sequence). CDR3 length equals 15 residues. V was trimmed by 1 base and J by 0 bases, leaving 10 bases between them. The CDR3 DNA reads TGTGCCAGCAGCTTGAGGAGAGACATGAACACTGAAGCTTTCTTT. Translating gives CASSLRRDMNTEAFF.

The chain recombines TRBV2 with TRBJ1-1, with D tentatively TRBD1 (5 bases). The CDR3 is 13 amino acids. Germline CDR1 is SNHLY and CDR2 is FYNNEI. Trimming removed 8 bases at V and 3 bases at J, with 13 bases between. The CDR3 is CASAIGDYTEAFF. The CDR3 DNA reads TGTGCCAGCGCTATAGGGGACTACACTGAAGCTTTCTTT.

The chain has TRBV7-8 and TRBJ2-3, with 11 bases lining up with TRBD2. In germline, CDR1 is SGHVS, CDR2 FQNEAQ. The CDR3 covers 19 residues. After removal of 5 bases from V and 2 bases from J, the junction contained 15 bases not matched to a gene. The CDR3 protein is CASSRVLAGAKAYTDTQYF. The CDR3 DNA sequence: TGTGCCAGCAGCCGCGTACTAGCGGGAGCCAAGGCCTACACAGATACGCAGTATTTT.

The chain uses TRBV27 and TRBJ1-1, with 8 positions matching TRBD1. CDR3 length: 16 amino acids. Germline CDR1 MNHEY, CDR2 SMNVEV (reference sequence). The V and J ends lost 3 bases and 1 base, in that order; junction bases with no gene match: 7. The CDR3 here is CASSFYRGTGNTEAFF. CDR3 coding DNA: TGTGCCAGCAGTTTCTACAGGGGGACGGGGAACACTGAAGCTTTCTTT.

This sequence joins TRBV4-2 and TRBJ2-1; TRBD2 is a possible D gene (6 bases). The CDR3 loop spans 13 amino acids. Trimming took 0 bases from V and 16 from J, leaving 16 bases between them. Looked up from germline, CDR1 is LGHNA and CDR2 is YNFKEQ. CDR3 DNA: TGTGCCAGCAGCCAAGATCCTAACGGGAGCCTTTTCTTC. Translated: CASSQDPNGSLFF.

J is TRBJ1-1 and V is TRBV6-1; no definite D call. V was clipped by 3 bases and J by 11 bases, with 10 bases between them. This CDR3 is 11 amino acids long. Germline V CDR1 and CDR2: MNHNS, SASEGT. CDR3 amino acids: CASSDESKAFF. The DNA for the CDR3 is TGTGCCAGCAGTGACGAGTCGAAGGCTTTCTTT.

In its sample, this clone was seen a few times. This chain links TRBV28 with TRBJ2-2, with D possibly matching TRBD1 (6 bases). The V gene's germline CDR1 is MDHEN and CDR2 SYDVKM. The CDR3 is 14 residues long. Trimming left V 6 bases short and J 10 bases short, with 18 bases between. The CDR3 loop reads CASSSWVSGEELFF. The DNA for the CDR3 is TGTGCCAGCAGCTCTTGGGTCTCAGGGGAGGAGCTGTTTTTT.

The chain is built from TRBV20-1 and TRBJ2-1, with no clear D. The CDR3 extends over 11 amino acids. Trimming shortened V by 6 bases and J by 6 bases, and 9 bases separated the two germline ends. CDR1 and CDR2 from the germline V gene are DFQATT and SNEGSKA (reference sequence). CDR3 protein: CSAWYVNEQFF. The CDR3 coding sequence is TGCAGTGCCTGGTATGTCAATGAGCAGTTCTTC.

V usage is TRBV29-1 and J usage is TRBJ2-3; no definite D call. There are 15 residues in the CDR3. Trimming shortened V by 2 bases and J by 5 bases, and 17 bases separated the two germline ends. Germline-derived CDR1 and CDR2 are SQVTM and ANQGSEA. The CDR3 coding sequence is TGCAGCGTTGAATTCAATTTGGCGAAGATAGATACGCAGTATTTT. As protein: CSVEFNLAKIDTQYF.

This chain links TRBV6-6 with TRBJ2-2; D is perhaps TRBD2 (5 bases). This CDR3 spans 13 amino acids. Germline values: CDR1 MNHNY, CDR2 SVGAGI (reference sequence). Trimming took off 6 bases at V and 7 bases at J, with 12 bases between the two ends. The CDR3 region is CASRDPAGGELFF. The CDR3 coding sequence is TGTGCCAGCAGGGACCCTGCGGGCGGGGAGCTGTTTTTT.

The gene calls are TRBV10-1 and TRBJ1-2, with 8 bases fitting TRBD1. J gave up 5 bases and V 2 bases, and 16 bases lay outside the gene matches. The CDR3 runs to 18 residues. Germline assignment: CDR1 WNHNN and CDR2 SYGVQD (reference sequence). The CDR3 DNA reads TGCGCCAGCAGTGAGCGGGTCGGCAGGGGGCTTGGCTTTTATGGCTACACCTTC. It is translated as CASSERVGRGLGFYGYTF.

This clone was recorded only once. This chain connects TRBV11-2 to TRBJ1-1; no clear D. Between the trimmed V and J ends, which lost 0 bases and 0 bases, there was a span of 11 bases. CDR1 and CDR2 from the germline V gene are SGHAT and FQNNGV. The CDR3 contains 16 residues. The CDR3 coding sequence is TGTGCCAGCAGCTTAGAGTCCAGTCGGATGAACACTGAAGCTTTCTTT. It translates to CASSLESSRMNTEAFF. The full variable domain, its missing parts supplied by reference TRBV11-2 and TRBJ1-1, is EAGVAQSPRYKIIEKRQSVAFWCNPISGHATLYWYQQILGQGPKLLIQFQNNGVVDDSQLPKDRFSAERLKGVDSTLKIQPAKLEDSAVYLCASSLESSRMNTEAFFGQGTRLTVV.

The J gene is TRBJ2-1, the V gene TRBV19, with D possibly being TRBD2 (5 bases). The CDR3 extends over 15 amino acids. Germline assignment: CDR1 LNHDA and CDR2 SQIVND (reference sequence). Trimming removed 3 bases from V and 6 bases from J, with 15 bases in between. The CDR3 spells CASSMGSGMANEQFF. The CDR3 DNA is TGTGCCAGTAGTATGGGCTCGGGAATGGCCAATGAGCAGTTCTTC.

This clone was detected only once. The V call is TRBV18, the J call TRBJ1-3; D gene unclear. The ends were cut back, 2 bases at V and 4 bases at J, with 12 bases in the middle. The germline V gene has CDR1 KGHSH and CDR2 LQKENI. The CDR3 totals 15 residues. This chain's CDR3 is CASSPTGRAGNTIYF. In DNA form, the CDR3 reads TGTGCCAGCTCACCAACGGGTAGAGCGGGAAACACCATATATTTT.

The V call is TRBV5-1, the J call TRBJ2-3; D not resolved. Per germline, CDR1 SGHRS and CDR2 YFSETQ. Trimming removed 5 bases from V and 4 bases from J, with 11 bases in between. This CDR3 region has 13 residues. In nucleotides, the CDR3 is TGCGCCAGCAGTTCCGGTGGGGCAGATACGCAGTATTTT. Encoded protein: CASSSGGADTQYF.

The chain has TRBV28 and TRBJ1-2; D may be TRBD1 (6 bases). The CDR3 loop spans 13 amino acids. Germline CDR1 and CDR2: MDHEN and SYDVKM. Trimming took 5 bases from V and 5 from J, leaving 12 bases between them. The CDR3 region is CASSRGGAYGYTF. In DNA form, the CDR3 reads TGTGCCAGCAGTAGGGGGGGGGCGTATGGCTACACCTTC.

This sequence joins TRBV7-3 and TRBJ2-5; 7 bases align to TRBD1. The CDR3 covers 16 residues. Trimming took 2 bases from V and 4 from J; bases not matched to a gene: 10. The germline CDR1 and CDR2 sequences are SGHTA and FQGTGA. As DNA, the CDR3 is TGTGCCAGCAGCTTACGCCCGACAGGGAATCTAGAGACCCAGTACTTC. It codes for CASSLRPTGNLETQYF.

This sequence joins TRBV11-1 and TRBJ2-5; 8 bases match TRBD2. V shed 2 bases, J shed 5 bases, and the junction held 7 bases outside the gene matches. CDR1 SGHAT and CDR2 FQDESV come from the germline V gene (reference sequence). The CDR3 loop spans 15 amino acids. In nucleotides, the CDR3 is TGTGCCAGCAGCTTAACAGCGGGAGAGGCGGAGACCCAGTACTTC. Encoded protein: CASSLTAGEAETQYF. Full variable domain (remainder filled in from reference TRBV11-1 and TRBJ2-5): EAEVAQSPRYKITEKSQAVAFWCDPISGHATLYWYRQILGQGPELLVQFQDESVVDDSQLPKDRFSAERLKGVDSTLKIQPAELGDSAMYLCASSLTAGEAETQYFGPGTRLLVL.

The CDR3 nucleotides are TGTGCCTGGAGTGTTGGCAGGCGGACTGAAGCTTTCTTT. Amino acids: CAWSVGRRTEAFF. The chain uses TRBV30 and TRBJ1-1; D is unresolved. The germline gives CDR1 GTSNPN, CDR2 SVGIG (reference sequence). V was cut by 0 bases and J by 5 bases, with 10 bases left in between. The CDR3 is 13 amino acids.

The chain joins TRBV28 to TRBJ2-2; unclear D gene. Looked up from germline, CDR1 is MDHEN and CDR2 is SYDVKM. The ends were cut back, 7 bases at V and 3 bases at J, with 12 bases in the middle. There are 14 residues in the CDR3. CDR3 DNA sequence: TGTGCCAGCAAGGACGGAACTTACACCGGGGAGCTGTTTTTT. It specifies CASKDGTYTGELFF. Using reference TRBV28 and TRBJ2-2 for the parts outside the CDR3, the full variable domain is DVKVTQSSRYLVKRTGEKVFLECVQDMDHENMFWYRQDPGLGLRLIYFSYDVKMKEKGDIPEGYSVSREKKERFSLILESASTNQTSMYLCASKDGTYTGELFFGEGSRLTVL.

The chain links TRBV28 to TRBJ1-2; D unclear. There are 12 residues in the CDR3. Germline lookup yields CDR1 MDHEN and CDR2 SYDVKM. V dropped 7 bases and J dropped 8 bases, with 14 bases sitting between them. The CDR3 nucleotides are TGTGCCAGCAATGGACCGCCGGGGGGCTACACCTTC. It yields the protein CASNGPPGGYTF.

The chain couples TRBV5-4 to TRBJ2-1; D ambiguous. The CDR3 runs to 14 residues. CDR1 is SGHNT, CDR2 YYREEE, per germline (reference sequence). Between the trimmed V and J ends, which lost 4 bases and 8 bases, there was a span of 16 bases. DNA for the CDR3: TGTGCCAGCAGCCACAAAAAGGGCTTAGATGAGCAGTTCTTC. Translated: CASSHKKGLDEQFF. The full variable domain, completed using reference TRBV5-4 and TRBJ2-1, is ETGVTQSPTHLIKTRGQQVTLRCSSQSGHNTVSWYQQALGQGPQFIFQYYREEENGRGNFPPRFSGLQFPNYSSELNVNALELDDSALYLCASSHKKGLDEQFFGPGTRLTVL.

The V and J genes are TRBV28 and TRBJ1-6; D remains unclear. Trimming cost V 6 bases and J 7 bases, with 7 bases left between them. Germline V gives CDR1 MDHEN, CDR2 SYDVKM. The CDR3 is 12 amino acids. The CDR3 loop reads CASRTQNSPLHF. The CDR3 nucleotides read TGTGCCAGCAGGACACAGAATTCACCCCTCCACTTT. Variable domain in full (rest from reference TRBV28 and TRBJ1-6): DVKVTQSSRYLVKRTGEKVFLECVQDMDHENMFWYRQDPGLGLRLIYFSYDVKMKEKGDIPEGYSVSREKKERFSLILESASTNQTSMYLCASRTQNSPLHFGNGTRLTVT.

The chain joins TRBV5-4 to TRBJ1-2; TRBD1 might be the D (6 bases). This CDR3 spans 13 amino acids. Looked up from germline, CDR1 is SGHNT and CDR2 is YYREEE (reference sequence). Trimming removed 7 bases at V and 4 bases at J, with 14 bases between. CDR3 protein: CASSKEGVYGYTF. CDR3 nucleotide sequence: TGTGCCAGCTCAAAGGAGGGGGTCTATGGCTACACCTTC.

This sequence joins TRBV5-1 and TRBJ1-2; weak D call: TRBD1 (6 bases). Trimming stripped 0 bases from V and 6 bases from J, with 18 bases between. Germline V gives CDR1 SGHRS, CDR2 YFSETQ. CDR3 length: 16 residues. In DNA form, the CDR3 reads TGCGCCAGCAGCTTGGGATTAGACAGGACATGGGATGGCTACACCTTC. It translates to CASSLGLDRTWDGYTF. Looking up the rest from reference TRBV5-1 and TRBJ1-2 gives the full variable domain: KAGVTQTPRYLIKTRGQQVTLSCSPISGHRSVSWYQQTPGQGLQFLFEYFSETQRNKGNFPGRFSGRQFSNSRSEMNVSTLELGDSALYLCASSLGLDRTWDGYTFGSGTRLTVV.

The rearrangement uses TRBV4-3 and TRBJ2-5; 7 nucleotides line up with TRBD1. The CDR3 extends over 15 amino acids. Unmatched junction bases numbered 11, after V lost 4 bases and J lost 6 bases. Per germline, CDR1 LGHNA and CDR2 YSLEER. The chain's CDR3 is CASSLTLGQRKTQYF. Here the CDR3 DNA reads TGCGCCAGCAGCCTAACTCTGGGACAGCGCAAGACCCAGTACTTC.

This clone was seen just once. The V gene is TRBV5-1, the J gene TRBJ2-5; D unclear. The CDR3 has 13 amino acids. V was shortened by 0 bases and J by 4 bases, with 7 bases between the two germline ends. In germline, CDR1 is SGHRS, CDR2 YFSETQ. The CDR3, as DNA: TGCGCCAGCAGCTTGGGTTTGTTAGAGACCCAGTACTTC. As protein: CASSLGLLETQYF.